The T cell receptor (beta chain) under discussion was sequenced for a study of preoperative IRX-2 immunotherapy in early breast cancer. The treatment is: preoperative locoregional IRX-2 cytokine immunotherapy. Patients received preoperative, locoregional IRX-2 cytokine immunotherapy in a phase Ib study. The protocol was immunoSEQ multiplex PCR, while the TCRdb copy is restricted to in-frame clones and leaves out a portion. This table holds about 98,000 clones, roughly 88% found once. This sequence originates from a human donor with breast cancer. The material sequenced was tumor tissue, taken after IRX-2 immunotherapy.

CDR3 region: CASSTQGETQYF. The CDR3 region has the DNA TGTGCCAGCAGCACCCAGGGGGAGACCCAGTACTTC. The chain carries TRBV14 and TRBJ2-5; TRBD1 is a possible D gene (6 bases). Between the trimmed V and J ends, which lost 5 bases and 5 bases, there was a span of 9 bases. This CDR3 has 12 amino acids. Germline CDR1 SGHDN, CDR2 FVKESK. Drawing the rest from reference TRBV14 and TRBJ2-5, the complete variable domain is EAGVTQFPSHSVIEKGQTVTLRCDPISGHDNLYWYRRVMGKEIKFLLHFVKESKQDESGMPNNRFLAERTGGTYSTLKVQPAELEDSGVYFCASSTQGETQYFGPGTRLLVL.